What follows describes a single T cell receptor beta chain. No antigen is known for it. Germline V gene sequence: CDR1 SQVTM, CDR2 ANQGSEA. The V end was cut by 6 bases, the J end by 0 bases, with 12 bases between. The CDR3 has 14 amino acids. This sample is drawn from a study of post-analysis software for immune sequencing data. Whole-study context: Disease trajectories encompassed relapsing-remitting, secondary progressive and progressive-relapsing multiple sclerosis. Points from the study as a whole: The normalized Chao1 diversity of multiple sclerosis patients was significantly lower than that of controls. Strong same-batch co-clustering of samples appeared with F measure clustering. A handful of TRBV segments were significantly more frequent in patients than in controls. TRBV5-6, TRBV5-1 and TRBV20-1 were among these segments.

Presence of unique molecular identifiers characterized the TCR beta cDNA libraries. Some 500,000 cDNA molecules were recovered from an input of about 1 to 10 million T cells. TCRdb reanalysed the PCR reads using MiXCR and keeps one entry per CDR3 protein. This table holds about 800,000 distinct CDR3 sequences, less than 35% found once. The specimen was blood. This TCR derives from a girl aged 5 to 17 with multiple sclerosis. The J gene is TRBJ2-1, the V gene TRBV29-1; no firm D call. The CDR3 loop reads CSVPPAGSYNEQFF. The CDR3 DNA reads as TGCAGCGTCCCTCCGGCTGGCTCCTACAATGAGCAGTTCTTC.